This entry lists 29 T cell receptor beta chains sequenced from one sample in a study of blood T cell repertoires in COVID-19. The repertoire was sequenced with immunoSEQ multiplex PCR; TCRdb's copy has only in-frame clones and lacks some. Of 120,000 or so clones detected, over 60% appear once; the ten largest clones hold more than 35%. The sequenced sample consisted of peripheral blood. Receptors were obtained from a man between 40 and 49 years old with active or convalescent COVID-19.

The chain recombines TRBV6-6 with TRBJ1-6, with a possible D match to TRBD1 (6 bases). Trimming stripped 5 bases from V and 6 bases from J, with 14 bases between. The germline V gene encodes CDR1 MNHNY and CDR2 SVGAGI (reference sequence). This CDR3 contains 15 residues. CDR3 nucleotide sequence: TGTGCCAGCAGTGGGGCCGGGACACCTAATTCACCCCTCCACTTT. It is translated as CASSGAGTPNSPLHF.

The chain combines TRBV6-4 with TRBJ1-5; a weak D match, TRBD1 (6 bases). V was pared by 6 bases and J by 3 bases, with 15 bases between. The CDR3 length is 15 residues. CDR1 is MRHNA, CDR2 SNTAGT, per germline. CDR3 sequence: CASRVQAGANQPQHF. CDR3 DNA: TGTGCCAGCAGGGTACAGGCAGGGGCCAATCAGCCCCAGCATTTT.

The rearrangement joins TRBV7-6 to TRBJ2-3, with no clear D. The CDR3 spans 15 residues. V was trimmed by 2 bases and J by 0 bases, leaving 9 bases between them. Germline V lookup: CDR1 SGHVS, CDR2 FNYEAQ. The CDR3, as DNA: TGTGCCAGCAGCTTAATGGTCAGTAGCACAGATACGCAGTATTTT. The encoded protein is CASSLMVSSTDTQYF.

The gene calls are TRBV6-5 and TRBJ2-7, with 7 bases identical to TRBD1. The CDR3 contains 15 residues. CDR1 MNHEY and CDR2 SVGAGI come from the germline V gene. After removal of 5 bases from V and 1 base from J, the junction contained 8 bases not matched to a gene. The CDR3 DNA reads TGTGCCAGCAGTCCCCAGGGACAGATTTCCTACGAGCAGTACTTC. Amino acid sequence: CASSPQGQISYEQYF.

V and J are TRBV28 and TRBJ2-1; the D gene is possibly TRBD1 (6 bases). V lost 5 bases to trimming and J lost 2 bases, with 16 bases between them. CDR1 is MDHEN and CDR2 is SYDVKM in the germline V gene. CDR3 length equals 16 residues. For the CDR3, the DNA is TGTGCCAGCAGTGCCCCCGGGTCAGGGGCCTACAATGAGCAGTTCTTC. Amino acids: CASSAPGSGAYNEQFF.

The genes are TRBV7-9 and TRBJ2-7; 13 bases are a match to TRBD2. The CDR3 is 15 amino acids. V shed 3 bases and J 3 bases; nucleotides not matched to a gene: 2. CDR1 and CDR2 (germline): SEHNR, FQNEAQ (reference sequence). The CDR3 DNA is TGTGCCAGCAGCTTTGGACTAGCGGGGGTCTACGAGCAGTACTTC. Translation gives CASSFGLAGVYEQYF.

This clone was found many times. The chain recombines TRBV5-1 with TRBJ2-2; possible D gene TRBD1, 5 bases. In germline, CDR1 is SGHRS, CDR2 YFSETQ. The CDR3 spans 15 residues. V was shortened by 0 bases and J by 0 bases, with 6 bases between the two germline ends. The CDR3 protein is CASSLEGANTGELFF. The CDR3 nucleotides read TGCGCCAGCAGCTTGGAAGGGGCGAACACCGGGGAGCTGTTTTTT.

The chain links TRBV6-5 to TRBJ1-6; D perhaps matches TRBD1 (5 bases). The CDR3 has 14 amino acids. Looked up from germline, CDR1 is MNHEY and CDR2 is SVGAGI. V lost 8 bases and J 2 bases, leaving 10 bases between the germline ends. The CDR3 sequence: CASGGVAYNSPLHF. The CDR3 nucleotides read TGTGCCAGCGGAGGGGTGGCCTATAATTCACCCCTCCACTTT.

This clone was seen a few times. The V gene is TRBV2, the J gene TRBJ1-3; D is ambiguous. CDR1 and CDR2 (germline): SNHLY, FYNNEI. With 1 base removed from V and 5 bases from J, the gap between germline ends came to 9 bases. The CDR3 is 14 amino acids. This CDR3 is CASSEEQLRNTIYF. DNA for the CDR3: TGTGCCAGCAGTGAAGAACAGTTAAGAAACACCATATATTTT.

V gene TRBV14 combines with J gene TRBJ2-7, with 9 bases identical to TRBD1. Germline V gene lookup returns CDR1 SGHDN and CDR2 FVKESK. The CDR3 length is 19 residues. J lost 3 bases, V lost 1 base, and 16 bases had no gene match. CDR3 in amino acids: CASSQAVGTGFSLDYEQYF. DNA for the CDR3: TGTGCCAGCAGCCAAGCGGTGGGGACAGGGTTCTCGCTGGACTACGAGCAGTACTTC.

The chain is built from TRBV7-8 and TRBJ1-3; no firm D call. From germline, CDR1 is SGHVS and CDR2 FQNEAQ. The CDR3 is made up of 15 amino acids. Trimming left V 3 bases short and J 2 bases short, with 11 bases between. CDR3 loop: CASSLVAAAGNTIYF. The CDR3 DNA is TGTGCCAGCAGCTTGGTCGCCGCAGCTGGAAACACCATATATTTT. Full variable domain (rest looked up from reference TRBV7-8 and TRBJ1-3): GAGVSQSPRYKVAKRGQDVALRCDPISGHVSLFWYQQALGQGPEFLTYFQNEAQLDKSGLPSDRFFAERPEGSVSTLKIQRTQQEDSAVYLCASSLVAAAGNTIYFGEGSWLTVV.

This chain joins TRBV28 and TRBJ2-7, with 15 bases aligning to TRBD2. CDR3 length: 19 amino acids. From germline, CDR1 is MDHEN and CDR2 SYDVKM. J gave up 0 bases and V 6 bases, and 12 bases lay outside the gene matches. The CDR3 DNA reads TGTGCCAGCAGATCGCGGACTAGCGGGAGGGGTTTTAGCTCCTACGAGCAGTACTTC. Its translation: CASRSRTSGRGFSSYEQYF.

The V call is TRBV19, the J call TRBJ1-1; 8 positions agree with TRBD1. After removal of 8 bases from V and 4 bases from J, the junction contained 3 bases not matched to a gene. The length of the CDR3 is 12 residues. CDR1 LNHDA and CDR2 SQIVND come from the germline V gene (reference sequence). The CDR3 loop reads CASQTGGTEAFF. CDR3 DNA sequence: TGTGCCAGTCAAACAGGGGGCACTGAAGCTTTCTTT.

This clone was observed a single time. The gene calls are TRBV15 and TRBJ1-5; D is unresolved. Germline V CDR1 and CDR2: LNHNV, YYDKDF (reference sequence). CDR3 size: 15 residues. Trimming took off 3 bases at V and 2 bases at J, with 11 bases between the two ends. The CDR3 DNA reads TGTGCCACCAGCAGGAAGAAGGGAGGCAATCAGCCCCAGCATTTT. Protein product: CATSRKKGGNQPQHF. The whole variable domain, filled in from reference TRBV15 and TRBJ1-5, reads DAMVIQNPRYQVTQFGKPVTLSCSQTLNHNVMYWYQQKSSQAPKLLFHYYDKDFNNEADTPDNFQSRRPNTSFCFLDIRSPGLGDTAMYLCATSRKKGGNQPQHFGDGTRLSIL.

The V and J genes are TRBV20-1 and TRBJ1-5; D is ambiguous. This CDR3 has 13 amino acids. Trimming removed 3 bases at V and 9 bases at J, with 15 bases between. Germline V gives CDR1 DFQATT, CDR2 SNEGSKA (reference sequence). The chain's CDR3 is CSASSTASGPQHF. The CDR3 DNA sequence: TGCAGTGCTAGTTCTACAGCCTCCGGGCCCCAGCATTTT.

The J gene is TRBJ2-5, the V gene TRBV4-2, with TRBD1 identical over 7 bases. The germline CDR1 and CDR2 sequences are LGHNA and YNFKEQ. There are 15 residues in the CDR3. J was trimmed by 4 bases and V by 1 base; bases with no gene match: 6. CDR3 region: CASSQGAQGRETQYF. In DNA, the CDR3 is TGTGCCAGCAGCCAAGGTGCACAGGGGCGAGAGACCCAGTACTTC.

This clone came up once. The genes are TRBV7-3 and TRBJ2-3, with 11 bases lining up with TRBD2. V lost 3 bases to trimming and J lost 5 bases; unmatched junction nucleotides: 1. CDR3 length: 14 residues. Germline loops: CDR1 SGHTA, CDR2 FQGTGA. This CDR3 is CASSLGLAEDTQYF. The CDR3, as DNA: TGTGCCAGCAGCTTGGGACTAGCGGAAGATACGCAGTATTTT.

This chain uses TRBV18 with TRBJ1-5; 8 positions agree with TRBD1. CDR3 length: 15 amino acids. Germline lookup yields CDR1 KGHSH and CDR2 LQKENI. V lost 2 bases and J lost 5; bases outside the gene matches: 5. The CDR3 bases are TGTGCCAGCTCACCATCCCGGACAGGGTATCAGCCCCAGCATTTT. Its protein product is CASSPSRTGYQPQHF.

This sequence joins TRBV19 and TRBJ1-4, with TRBD1 as a possible D gene (6 bases). The CDR3 is made up of 16 amino acids. The V end was cut by 7 bases, the J end by 8 bases, with 23 bases between. Germline CDR1 LNHDA, CDR2 SQIVND (reference sequence). The CDR3 bases are TGTGCCAGTATCGTCCGGACAGAGGTCCATAAAGAAAAACTGTTTTTT. This gives the protein CASIVRTEVHKEKLFF.

CDR3 DNA: TGCGCCAGCAGCTTGAGATCCGGGACTAGCGGGGGATATACGCAGTATTTT. Translating it yields CASSLRSGTSGGYTQYF. The chain uses TRBV5-1 and TRBJ2-3; 14 positions match TRBD2. Germline assignment: CDR1 SGHRS and CDR2 YFSETQ. V shed 1 base and J 7 bases; nucleotides not matched to a gene: 8. The CDR3 sequence is 17 residues long. Looking up the rest from reference TRBV5-1 and TRBJ2-3 gives the full variable domain: KAGVTQTPRYLIKTRGQQVTLSCSPISGHRSVSWYQQTPGQGLQFLFEYFSETQRNKGNFPGRFSGRQFSNSRSEMNVSTLELGDSALYLCASSLRSGTSGGYTQYFGPGTRLTVL.

The V gene is TRBV5-4, the J gene TRBJ2-3; D might be TRBD1 (6 bases). The V end was cut by 1 base, the J end by 3 bases, with 9 bases between. Germline assignment: CDR1 SGHNT and CDR2 YYREEE (reference sequence). CDR3 length equals 14 residues. The DNA for the CDR3 is TGTGCCAGCAGCTTGAGTCAGGGGACAGATACGCAGTATTTT. This sequence encodes CASSLSQGTDTQYF.

J is TRBJ2-2 and V is TRBV10-1; D is unclear. The CDR3 has 14 amino acids. CDR1 WNHNN and CDR2 SYGVQD come from the germline V gene (reference sequence). The germline V and J ends were trimmed by 8 bases and 9 bases, with 19 bases remaining between them. CDR3 region: CASFPGASTRELFF. The CDR3 DNA sequence: TGCGCCAGCTTCCCCGGTGCAAGTACCAGGGAGCTGTTTTTT.

V gene TRBV24-1 combines with J gene TRBJ2-3; D unclear. Germline V gene data show CDR1 as KGHDR and CDR2 as SFDVKD. The CDR3 sequence is 12 residues long. V shed 1 base and J shed 6 bases, with 4 bases lying between them. The CDR3 coding sequence is TGTGCCACCAGTGATTTACGGGATACGCAGTATTTT. This encodes CATSDLRDTQYF.

This clone was observed a few times. The rearrangement uses TRBV6-5 and TRBJ2-5; 10 nucleotides line up with TRBD2. This CDR3 contains 15 residues. J lost 4 bases, V lost 4 bases, and 6 bases had no gene match. From germline, CDR1 is MNHEY and CDR2 SVGAGI. The CDR3 here is CASSFQRGGPETQYF. Written as DNA, the CDR3 is TGTGCCAGCAGTTTTCAGCGGGGGGGGCCAGAGACCCAGTACTTC.

The chain recombines TRBV28 with TRBJ1-2; D not resolved. This CDR3 has 16 amino acids. Germline CDR1 is MDHEN and CDR2 is SYDVKM. V shed 5 bases and J shed 4 bases, with 20 bases lying between them. The CDR3 DNA reads as TGTGCCAGCAGTGGATCGTCGAAAGGCGGCGGCTATGGCTACACCTTC. Protein: CASSGSSKGGGYGYTF.

This clone was picked up a small number of times. This rearrangement joins TRBV6-2 or TRBV6-3 to TRBJ1-5; 10 bases are shared with TRBD1. J lost 6 bases, V lost 5 bases, and 1 base had no gene match. CDR1 is MNHEY, CDR2 SVGEGT, per germline. There are 13 residues in the CDR3. CDR3 sequence reads: CASSRTGGQPQHF. As DNA, the CDR3 is TGTGCCAGCAGTCGGACAGGGGGTCAGCCCCAGCATTTT.

The gene calls are TRBV14 and TRBJ1-2; D might be TRBD1 (6 bases). The CDR3 has 13 residues. V dropped 4 bases and J dropped 1 base, with 7 bases sitting between them. Germline values: CDR1 SGHDN, CDR2 FVKESK. DNA of the CDR3: TGTGCCAGCAGCCTACAGGGTAACTATGGCTACACCTTC. Residues: CASSLQGNYGYTF. Based on the CDR3 plus reference TRBV14 and TRBJ1-2, the full variable domain is EAGVTQFPSHSVIEKGQTVTLRCDPISGHDNLYWYRRVMGKEIKFLLHFVKESKQDESGMPNNRFLAERTGGTYSTLKVQPAELEDSGVYFCASSLQGNYGYTFGSGTRLTVV.

The J gene is TRBJ2-2, the V gene TRBV5-4; D gene unclear. Germline V lookup: CDR1 SGHNT, CDR2 YYREEE (reference sequence). This CDR3 comprises 15 residues. V was clipped by 0 bases and J by 9 bases, with 15 bases between them. CDR3 coding DNA: TGTGCCAGCAGCTTGGTCGGTCCAAGCCAAAGGGAGCTGTTTTTT. It codes for CASSLVGPSQRELFF.

V and J are TRBV11-3 and TRBJ2-2; 8 positions agree with TRBD1. Germline CDR1 SGHNT, CDR2 YENEEA. The CDR3 is 16 residues long. V shed 1 base and J 4 bases; nucleotides not matched to a gene: 5. As DNA, the CDR3 is TGTGCCAGCAGCTTAGTCTGGACAGGGAGCACCGGGGAGCTGTTTTTT. It is translated as CASSLVWTGSTGELFF.